This TCR beta chain was identified in a study of blood T cell repertoires in COVID-19 (dated by TCRdb to 2018 to 2020). About the investigation overall: Collaborator samples came from the United States, Italy and Spain and covered acute and convalescent phases of COVID-19. The prospective study material was composed of cDNA or gDNA derived from T cells, B-cell-depleted T cells, or PBMCs. The dataset comprised deeply sampled blood TCRbeta repertoires from subjects exposed to, actively infected with, or recovered from COVID-19. The repertoires were released in a freely available public database meant as a resource for research on the immune response to SARS-CoV-2. The samples were drawn from the first 160 participants of the ongoing ImmuneRACE study and from over a thousand subjects provided by 6 global collaborators. Nearly every sample came with metadata listing a de-identified subject ID, COVID-19 status, age in years and sex. Where available, HLA class I and class II types were taken from metadata supplied by the sample provider and were not determined by assay-based typing.

On the study overall, not on this receptor specifically: How much clinical and demographic metadata was included differed by source and by participant, and the metadata was provided uncurated.

The immunoSEQ Assay, a bias-controlled multiplex PCR, was used to amplify TCRbeta CDR3 regions from genomic DNA. As for the original processing: The number of nucleated cells in each sample was estimated from the amplification of reference gene primers within the assay. Sequence reads were collapsed and filtered to measure the absolute abundance of every unique TCRbeta CDR3 rearrangement. For each sample, productive Simpson clonality was calculated by taking the square root of Simpson's diversity index across productive rearrangements. In its TCRdb copy, this immuneACCESS table keeps in-frame sequences only and misses some clones. Where compared with another copy, unresolved V genes explain less than half of these, and the others have no known cause. The D gene and trimming were derived from the DNA, and the V and J assignments and clone size from that table. This sample holds 200,000 to 250,000 clones; 75% to 90% were observed only once. Roughly 8% of the sample is taken by the ten largest.

CDR1 is given as SEHNR and CDR2 as FQNEAQ, both from the germline V gene (reference sequence). The CDR3 measures 15 amino acids from cysteine to phenylalanine. CDR3 DNA only is kept here, 45 bases in frame from base 1. Germline trimming: 5 bases from V, 2 bases from J; junction bases outside gene matches: 9. One collaborating source in Seattle enrolled patients during active infection and followed them longitudinally through the course of disease. Each collaborating institution followed its own protocols to collect whole blood in K2EDTA tubes. Collaborator samples were shipped for TCRbeta analysis as frozen whole blood, isolated PBMCs, or DNA extracted from either sample type. Concerning this clone itself: Its target antigen remains unknown. Base-call qualities are not available, and no considerably larger clone is one nucleotide away.

The receptor comes from a woman older than 75 with COVID-19, enrolled during active disease. Sequenced input: peripheral blood. This sequence uses TRBV7-9 and TRBJ2-7; a stretch of 7 junction bases matches TRBD1. Here is the DNA: TGTGCCAGCAGCATAGGGGGACAGCAGACCTACGAGCAGTACTTC. Its protein is CASSIGGQQTYEQYF.